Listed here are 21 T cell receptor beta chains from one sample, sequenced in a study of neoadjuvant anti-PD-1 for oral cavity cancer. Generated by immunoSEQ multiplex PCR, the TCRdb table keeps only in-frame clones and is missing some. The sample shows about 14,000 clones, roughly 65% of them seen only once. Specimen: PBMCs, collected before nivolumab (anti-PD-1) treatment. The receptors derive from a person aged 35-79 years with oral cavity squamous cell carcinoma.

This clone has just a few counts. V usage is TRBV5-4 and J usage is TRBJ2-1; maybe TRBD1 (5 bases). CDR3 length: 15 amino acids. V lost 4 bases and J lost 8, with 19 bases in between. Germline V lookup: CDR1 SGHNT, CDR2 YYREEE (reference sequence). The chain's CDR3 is CASSPVGRQIDEQFF. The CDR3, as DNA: TGTGCCAGCAGCCCCGTGGGGCGGCAGATCGATGAGCAGTTCTTC.

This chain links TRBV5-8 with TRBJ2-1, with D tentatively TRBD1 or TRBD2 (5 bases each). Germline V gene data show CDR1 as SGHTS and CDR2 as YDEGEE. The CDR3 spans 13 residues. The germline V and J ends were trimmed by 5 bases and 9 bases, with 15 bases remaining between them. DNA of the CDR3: TGTGCCAGCAGAATCGGGACCGAGCGTGAGCAGTTCTTC. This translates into CASRIGTEREQFF.

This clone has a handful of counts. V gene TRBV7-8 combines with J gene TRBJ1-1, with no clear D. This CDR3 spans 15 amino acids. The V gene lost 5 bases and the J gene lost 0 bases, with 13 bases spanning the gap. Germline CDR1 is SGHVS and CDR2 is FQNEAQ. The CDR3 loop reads CASSLQGRMNTEAFF. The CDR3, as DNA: TGTGCCAGCAGCCTTCAAGGACGGATGAACACTGAAGCTTTCTTT.

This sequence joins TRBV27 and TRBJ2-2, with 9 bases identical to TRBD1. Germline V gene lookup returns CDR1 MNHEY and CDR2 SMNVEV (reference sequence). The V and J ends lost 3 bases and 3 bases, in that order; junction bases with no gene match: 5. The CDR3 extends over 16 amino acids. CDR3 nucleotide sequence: TGTGCCAGCAGTTTCCTACGGACAGGGGACACCGGGGAGCTGTTTTTT. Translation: CASSFLRTGDTGELFF.

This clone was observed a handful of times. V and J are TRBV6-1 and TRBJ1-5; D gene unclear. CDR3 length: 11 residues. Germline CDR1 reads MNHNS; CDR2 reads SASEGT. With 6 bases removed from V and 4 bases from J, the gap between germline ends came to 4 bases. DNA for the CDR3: TGTGCCAGCAGAACTAATCAGCCCCAGCATTTT. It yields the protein CASRTNQPQHF.

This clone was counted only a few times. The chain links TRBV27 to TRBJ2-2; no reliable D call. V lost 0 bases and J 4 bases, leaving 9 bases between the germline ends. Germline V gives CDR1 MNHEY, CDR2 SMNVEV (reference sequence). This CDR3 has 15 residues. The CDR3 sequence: CASSLSFTGTGELFF. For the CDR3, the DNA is TGTGCCAGCAGTTTATCTTTTACGGGCACCGGGGAGCTGTTTTTT.

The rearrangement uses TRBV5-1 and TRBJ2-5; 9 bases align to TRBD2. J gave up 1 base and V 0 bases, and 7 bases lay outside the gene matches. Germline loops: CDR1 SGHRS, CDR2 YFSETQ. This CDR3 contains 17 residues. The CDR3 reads CASSLGTSGRFQETQYF. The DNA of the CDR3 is TGCGCCAGCAGCTTGGGTACTAGCGGGCGGTTCCAAGAGACCCAGTACTTC.

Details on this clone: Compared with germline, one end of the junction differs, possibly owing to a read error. The CDR3 nucleotides are TGTGCCAGCAGCCGTCCGGGACAGGGGAGGTATGGCCACACCTTC. Its translation: CASSRPGQGRYGHTF. The chain carries TRBV6-1 and TRBJ1-2, with 10 bases fitting TRBD1. Germline V gene lookup returns CDR1 MNHNS and CDR2 SASEGT. The CDR3 runs 15 residues.

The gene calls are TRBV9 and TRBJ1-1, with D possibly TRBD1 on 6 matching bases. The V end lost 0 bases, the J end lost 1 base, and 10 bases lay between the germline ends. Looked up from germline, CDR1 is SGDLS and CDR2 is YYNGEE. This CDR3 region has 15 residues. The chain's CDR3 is CASSVGKGGNTEAFF. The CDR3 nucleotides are TGTGCCAGCAGCGTAGGCAAAGGGGGGAACACTGAAGCTTTCTTT.

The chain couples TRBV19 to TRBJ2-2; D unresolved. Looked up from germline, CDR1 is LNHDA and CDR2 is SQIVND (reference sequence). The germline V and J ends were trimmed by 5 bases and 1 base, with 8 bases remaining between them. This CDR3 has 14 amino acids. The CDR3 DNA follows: TGTGCCAGTAGTTGGGCTATGAACACCGGGGAGCTGTTTTTT. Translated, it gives CASSWAMNTGELFF. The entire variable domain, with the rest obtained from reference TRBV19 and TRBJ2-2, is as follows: DGGITQSPKYLFRKEGQNVTLSCEQNLNHDAMYWYRQDPGQGLRLIYYSQIVNDFQKGDIAEGYSVSREKKESFPLTVTSAQKNPTAFYLCASSWAMNTGELFFGEGSRLTVL.

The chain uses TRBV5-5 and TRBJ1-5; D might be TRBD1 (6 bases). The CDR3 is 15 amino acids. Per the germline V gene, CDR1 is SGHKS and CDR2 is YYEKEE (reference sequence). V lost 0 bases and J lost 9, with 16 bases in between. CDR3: CASSLDGGAVGPQHF. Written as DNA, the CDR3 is TGTGCCAGCAGCTTGGATGGGGGGGCCGTAGGGCCCCAGCATTTT. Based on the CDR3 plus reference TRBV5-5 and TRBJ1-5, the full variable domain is DAGVTQSPTHLIKTRGQQVTLRCSPISGHKSVSWYQQVLGQGPQFIFQYYEKEERGRGNFPDRFSARQFPNYSSELNVNALLLGDSALYLCASSLDGGAVGPQHFGDGTRLSIL.

This chain's CDR3 is CASSPWQGTDTQYF. For the CDR3, the DNA is TGTGCCAGCAGTCCCTGGCAGGGCACAGATACGCAGTATTTT. This rearrangement joins TRBV11-1 to TRBJ2-3, with D hard to call. Germline V gene data show CDR1 as SGHAT and CDR2 as FQDESV (reference sequence). The ends were cut back, 6 bases at V and 1 base at J, with 11 bases in the middle. This CDR3 comprises 14 residues.

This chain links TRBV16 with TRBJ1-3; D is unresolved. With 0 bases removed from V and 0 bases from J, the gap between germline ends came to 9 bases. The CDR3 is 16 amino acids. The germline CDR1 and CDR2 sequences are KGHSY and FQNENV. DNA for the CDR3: TGTGCCAGCAGCCAATCGGGAGTGATCTCTGGAAACACCATATATTTT. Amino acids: CASSQSGVISGNTIYF. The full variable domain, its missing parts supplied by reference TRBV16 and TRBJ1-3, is GEEVAQTPKHLVRGEGQKAKLYCAPIKGHSYVFWYQQVLKNEFKFLISFQNENVFDETGMPKERFSAKCLPNSPCSLEIQATKLEDSAVYFCASSQSGVISGNTIYFGEGSWLTVV.

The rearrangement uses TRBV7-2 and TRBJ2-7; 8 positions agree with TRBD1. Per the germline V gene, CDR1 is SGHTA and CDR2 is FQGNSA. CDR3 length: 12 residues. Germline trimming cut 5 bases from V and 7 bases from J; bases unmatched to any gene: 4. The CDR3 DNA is TGTGCCAGCAGCCGGACAGGGTTTGAGCAGTACTTC. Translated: CASSRTGFEQYF.

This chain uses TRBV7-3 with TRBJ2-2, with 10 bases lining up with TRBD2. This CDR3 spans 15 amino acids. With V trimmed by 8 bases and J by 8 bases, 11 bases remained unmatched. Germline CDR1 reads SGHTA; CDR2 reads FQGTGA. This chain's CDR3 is CASGGLAEGRGELFF. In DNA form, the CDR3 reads TGTGCCAGCGGTGGACTAGCGGAGGGTAGAGGGGAGCTGTTTTTT.

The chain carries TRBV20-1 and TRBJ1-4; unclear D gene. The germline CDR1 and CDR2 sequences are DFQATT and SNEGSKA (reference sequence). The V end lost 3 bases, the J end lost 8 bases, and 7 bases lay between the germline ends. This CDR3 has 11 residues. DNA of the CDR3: TGCAGTGCTAGGAAAACGGAAAAACTGTTTTTT. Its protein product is CSARKTEKLFF.

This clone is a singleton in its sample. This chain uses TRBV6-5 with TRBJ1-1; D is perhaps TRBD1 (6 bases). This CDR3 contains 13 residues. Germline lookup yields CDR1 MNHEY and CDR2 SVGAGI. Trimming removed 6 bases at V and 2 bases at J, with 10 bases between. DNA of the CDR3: TGTGCCAGCAGCCGGACAGCAAACACTGAAGCTTTCTTT. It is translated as CASSRTANTEAFF.

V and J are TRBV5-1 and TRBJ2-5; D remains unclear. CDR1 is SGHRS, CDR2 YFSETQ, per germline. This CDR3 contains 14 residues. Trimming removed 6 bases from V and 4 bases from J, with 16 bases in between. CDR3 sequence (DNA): TGCGCCAGCAACCGGGCGCGAGTAGGAGAGACCCAGTACTTC. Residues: CASNRARVGETQYF.

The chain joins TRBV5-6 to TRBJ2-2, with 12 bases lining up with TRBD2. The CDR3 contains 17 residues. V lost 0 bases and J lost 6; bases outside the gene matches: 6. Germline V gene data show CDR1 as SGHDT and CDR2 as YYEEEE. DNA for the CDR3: TGTGCCAGCAGCTTGGCTAGCGGGGGGGCCAAGGCCGGGGAGCTGTTTTTT. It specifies CASSLASGGAKAGELFF.

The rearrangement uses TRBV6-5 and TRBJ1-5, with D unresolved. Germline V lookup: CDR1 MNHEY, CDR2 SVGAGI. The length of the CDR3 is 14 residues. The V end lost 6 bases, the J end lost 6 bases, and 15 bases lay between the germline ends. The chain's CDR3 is CASRVEKSGQPQHF. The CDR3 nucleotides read TGTGCCAGCAGGGTTGAGAAGAGCGGTCAGCCCCAGCATTTT.

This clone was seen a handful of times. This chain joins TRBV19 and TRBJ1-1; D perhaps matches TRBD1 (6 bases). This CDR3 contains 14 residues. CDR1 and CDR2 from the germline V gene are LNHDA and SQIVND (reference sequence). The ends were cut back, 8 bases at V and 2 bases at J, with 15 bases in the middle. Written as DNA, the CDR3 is TGTGCCAGTGGGCATGGACAGTATAACACTGAAGCTTTCTTT. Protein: CASGHGQYNTEAFF.